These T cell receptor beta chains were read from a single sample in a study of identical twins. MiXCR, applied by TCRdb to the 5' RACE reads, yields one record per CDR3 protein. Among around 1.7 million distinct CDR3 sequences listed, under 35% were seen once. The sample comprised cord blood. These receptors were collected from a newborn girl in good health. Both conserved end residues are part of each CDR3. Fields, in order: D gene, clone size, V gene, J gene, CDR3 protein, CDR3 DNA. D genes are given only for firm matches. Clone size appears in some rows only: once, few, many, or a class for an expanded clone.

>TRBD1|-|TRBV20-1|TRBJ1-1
CSASPGQLNTEAFF
TGCAGTGCTAGTCCGGGACAGCTGAACACTGAAGCTTTCTTT
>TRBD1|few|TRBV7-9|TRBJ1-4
CASSASGQGSEKLFF
TGTGCCAGCAGCGCCTCGGGACAGGGGAGTGAAAAACTGTTTTTT
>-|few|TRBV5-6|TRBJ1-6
CASSYQFVGRARHSPLHF
TGTGCCAGCAGTTACCAGTTCGTTGGCAGGGCCCGTCATTCACCCCTCCACTTT
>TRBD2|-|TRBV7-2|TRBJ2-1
CASSLTSGGGSAEQFF
TGTGCCAGCAGCTTAACTAGCGGGGGGGGAAGTGCTGAGCAGTTCTTC
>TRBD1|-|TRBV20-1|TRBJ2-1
CSAPTPGQPFF
TGCAGTGCTCCTACCCCGGGACAGCCGTTCTTC
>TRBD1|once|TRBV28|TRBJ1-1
CASSFDRATRDTEAFF
TGCGCCAGCAGTTTCGACAGGGCAACTAGGGACACTGAAGCTTTCTTT
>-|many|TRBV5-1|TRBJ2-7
CASPPYEQYF
TGCGCCAGCCCTCCCTACGAGCAGTACTTC
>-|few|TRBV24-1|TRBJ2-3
CATSDFPTTGRDTQYF
TGTGCCACCAGTGATTTTCCTACGACAGGCCGGGATACGCAGTATTTT
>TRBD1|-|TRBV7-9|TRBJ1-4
CASSFRGRFEKLFF
TGTGCCAGCAGCTTCAGGGGGCGCTTTGAAAAACTGTTTTTT
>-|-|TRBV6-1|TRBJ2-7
CASGETSNEQYF
TGTGCCAGCGGAGAAACTAGCAATGAGCAGTACTTC
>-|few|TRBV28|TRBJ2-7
CASSFWDEQYF
TGTGCCAGCAGTTTTTGGGACGAGCAGTACTTC